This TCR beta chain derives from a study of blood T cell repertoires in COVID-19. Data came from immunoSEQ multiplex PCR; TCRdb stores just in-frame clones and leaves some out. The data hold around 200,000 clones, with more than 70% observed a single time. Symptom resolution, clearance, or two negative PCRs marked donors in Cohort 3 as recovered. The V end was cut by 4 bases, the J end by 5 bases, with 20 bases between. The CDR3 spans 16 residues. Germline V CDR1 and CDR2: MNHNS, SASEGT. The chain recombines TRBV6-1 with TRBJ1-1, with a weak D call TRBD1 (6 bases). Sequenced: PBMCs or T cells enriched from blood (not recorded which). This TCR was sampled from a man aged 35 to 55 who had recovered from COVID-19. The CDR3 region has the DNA TGTGCCAGCAGTGCCCGGGGGGCCTTAGGGCGGACTGAAGCTTTCTTT. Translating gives CASSARGALGRTEAFF.